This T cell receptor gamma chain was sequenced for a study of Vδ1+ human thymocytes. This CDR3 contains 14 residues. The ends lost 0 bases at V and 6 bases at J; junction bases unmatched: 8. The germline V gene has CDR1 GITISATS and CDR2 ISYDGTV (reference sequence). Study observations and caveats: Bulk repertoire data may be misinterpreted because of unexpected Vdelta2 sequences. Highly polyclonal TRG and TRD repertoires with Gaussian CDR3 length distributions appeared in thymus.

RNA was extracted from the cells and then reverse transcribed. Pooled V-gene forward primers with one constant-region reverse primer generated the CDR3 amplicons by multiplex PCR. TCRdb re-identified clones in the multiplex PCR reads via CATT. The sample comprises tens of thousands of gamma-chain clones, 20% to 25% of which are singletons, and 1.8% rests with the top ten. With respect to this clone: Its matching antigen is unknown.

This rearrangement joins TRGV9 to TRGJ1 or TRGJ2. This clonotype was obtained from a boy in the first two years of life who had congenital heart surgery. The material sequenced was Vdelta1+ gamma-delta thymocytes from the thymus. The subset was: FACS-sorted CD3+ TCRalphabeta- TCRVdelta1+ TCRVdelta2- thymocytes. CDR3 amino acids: CALWEVRDCYKKLF. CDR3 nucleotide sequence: TGTGCCTTGTGGGAGGTGCGGGATTGTTATAAGAAACTCTTT.